One TCR beta chain is described in this entry. These data are taken from a study of blood T cell repertoires in COVID-19. Study-level information: Italy, Spain and the United States were the sources of the convalescent and acute COVID-19 samples. The analysed material was cDNA or gDNA that came from T cells, B-cell-depleted T cells, or PBMCs.

Trimming cost V 8 bases and J 6 bases, with 13 bases left between them. This CDR3 spans 12 amino acids. Germline lookup yields CDR1 MRHNA and CDR2 SNTAGT. In the authors' methods: Reference gene primer amplification yielded estimated nucleated cell counts. The data were produced by immunoSEQ multiplex PCR, yet TCRdb's version contains in-frame clones alone and is incomplete. V, J and clone size derive from that table, while D and trimming were established from the DNA sequence. The sample records 90,000 to 120,000 clones, approximately 70% being singletons. Sequences were obtained from peripheral blood. The gene calls are TRBV6-4 and TRBJ1-2; no clear D gene. The TCR was taken from a woman between 35 and 50 years old with acute or convalescent COVID-19. CDR3 sequence (DNA): TGTGCCAGCTGGGCAGAAAAGGATGGCTACACCTTC. Residues: CASWAEKDGYTF.